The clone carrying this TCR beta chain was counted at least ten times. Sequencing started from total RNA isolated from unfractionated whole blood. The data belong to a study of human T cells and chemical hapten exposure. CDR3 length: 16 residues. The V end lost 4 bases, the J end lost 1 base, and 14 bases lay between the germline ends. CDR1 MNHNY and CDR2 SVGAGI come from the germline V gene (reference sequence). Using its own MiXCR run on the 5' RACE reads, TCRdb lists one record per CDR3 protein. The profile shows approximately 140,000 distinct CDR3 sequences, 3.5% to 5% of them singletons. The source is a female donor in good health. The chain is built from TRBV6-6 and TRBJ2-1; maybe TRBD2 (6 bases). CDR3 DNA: TGTGCCAGCAGTTCTCCGGGACTCACGTCCTACAATGAGCAGTTCTTC. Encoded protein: CASSSPGLTSYNEQFF.